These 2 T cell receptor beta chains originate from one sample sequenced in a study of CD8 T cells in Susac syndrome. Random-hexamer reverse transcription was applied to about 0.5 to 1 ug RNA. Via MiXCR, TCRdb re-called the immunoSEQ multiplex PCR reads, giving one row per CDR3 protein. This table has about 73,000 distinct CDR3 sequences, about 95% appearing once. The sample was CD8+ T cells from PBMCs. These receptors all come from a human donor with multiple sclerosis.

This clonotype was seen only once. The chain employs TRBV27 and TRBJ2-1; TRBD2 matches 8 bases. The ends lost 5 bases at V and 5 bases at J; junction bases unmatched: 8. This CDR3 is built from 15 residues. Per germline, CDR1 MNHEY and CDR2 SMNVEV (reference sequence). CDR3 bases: TGTGCCAGCAGTACGCAAACTAGCGGACACAATGAGCAGTTCTTC. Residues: CASSTQTSGHNEQFF.

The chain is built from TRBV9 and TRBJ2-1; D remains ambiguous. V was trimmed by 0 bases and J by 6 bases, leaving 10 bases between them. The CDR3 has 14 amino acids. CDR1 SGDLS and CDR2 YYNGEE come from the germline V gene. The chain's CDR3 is CASSVGSGPNEQFF. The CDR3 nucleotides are TGTGCCAGCAGCGTAGGGAGTGGGCCCAATGAGCAGTTCTTC.